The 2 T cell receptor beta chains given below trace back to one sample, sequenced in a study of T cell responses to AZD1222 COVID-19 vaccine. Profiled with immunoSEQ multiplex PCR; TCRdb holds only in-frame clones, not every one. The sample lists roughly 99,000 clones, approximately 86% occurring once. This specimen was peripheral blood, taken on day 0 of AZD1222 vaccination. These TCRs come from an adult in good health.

The CDR3: CASSLALGGQGRNEAFF. The CDR3 nucleotides read TGTGCCAGCAGCTTAGCGCTAGGGGGACAGGGGAGGAATGAAGCTTTCTTT. The chain combines TRBV7-2 with TRBJ1-1; 10 bases agree with TRBD1. The V gene end was trimmed by 0 bases and the J gene end by 7 bases; junction bases not matched to a gene: 11. Looked up from germline, CDR1 is SGHTA and CDR2 is FQGNSA. This CDR3 is built from 17 residues.

For the CDR3, the DNA is TGTGCCAGCAGAACCCTCTGGGAGGGGGCCAACGTCCTGACTTTC. Residues: CASRTLWEGANVLTF. This chain links TRBV6-5 with TRBJ2-6, with TRBD2 as a possible D gene (5 bases). From germline, CDR1 is MNHEY and CDR2 SVGAGI. The CDR3 is 15 residues long. V lost 6 bases to trimming and J lost 4 bases, with 13 bases between them.